These T cell receptor beta chains were read from a single sample in a study of human T cells and chemical hapten exposure. TCRdb reanalysed the RACE reads using MiXCR and keeps one entry per CDR3 protein. The table shows roughly 150,000 distinct CDR3 sequences, with 12% occurring only once. This sample comprised whole blood, obtained in connection with sensitization to the hapten diphenylcyclopropenone (DPC). The receptor source for this set is a woman aged 45-65 years with alopecia areata. Some clones in this sample may be carry-over from other donors' samples. Both conserved end residues are part of each CDR3. The size field is filled for only some rows; it gives once, few, many or a size class.

v_call	j_call	clone_size	cdr3_aa
TRBV24-1	TRBJ2-3	many	CATSTGGSLDTQYF
TRBV12-3/TRBV12-4	TRBJ2-1	.	CASSLARSYNEQFF
TRBV27	TRBJ1-1	few	CASSLRGGGAFF
TRBV20-1	TRBJ2-5	.	CSARGQGEWETQYF
TRBV20-1	TRBJ2-2	.	CSAPDRVAGELFF
TRBV29-1	TRBJ2-3	.	CSVAFSSGSTDTQYF
TRBV19	TRBJ2-1	few	CASSRTGPPLSSYNEQFF
TRBV27	TRBJ2-7	many	CASRRAGGIYEQYF
TRBV14	TRBJ2-7	many	CASSQPGPVGEQYF
TRBV6-4	TRBJ1-6	few	CASSEGLGNNSPLHF
TRBV5-5	TRBJ2-5	few	CASSPVGMETQYF
TRBV21-1	TRBJ1-1	many	CASGSHTEAFF
TRBV6-5	TRBJ1-5	.	CASSYYAGGQPQHF
TRBV20-1	TRBJ2-7	.	CSGGDRRTSEQYF
TRBV6-5	TRBJ2-7	few	CASSVREKTYEQYF
TRBV7-2	TRBJ1-4	.	CASSLGGRSEKLFF
TRBV6-2/TRBV6-3	TRBJ2-1	.	CATRDRGYNEQFF
TRBV6-1	TRBJ1-5	few	CASSMKDSNQPQHF
TRBV7-9	TRBJ2-7	.	CASSRTSGRSNYEQYF
TRBV29-1	TRBJ2-3	many	CSVRTGTTSTDTQYF
TRBV24-1	TRBJ2-3	.	CATSAATGSTDTQFF
TRBV10-3	TRBJ2-5	many	CAAGTASGSSQETQYF
TRBV28	TRBJ2-1	many	CASSPRGTSGSLQFF
TRBV19	TRBJ2-7	few	CASSIAGREQYF
TRBV7-2	TRBJ2-5	few	CASSPTTGLAGGWTQYF
TRBV30	TRBJ1-2	.	CAWSVGANYGYTF
TRBV6-5	TRBJ2-3	many	CASTEQDASGRTDTQYF
TRBV28	TRBJ2-5	few	CASSLRQAQETQYF
TRBV6-2/TRBV6-3	TRBJ2-7	few	CASRLAGVPYEQYF
TRBV20-1	TRBJ2-2	.	CSVTAPGLAGGPDGTGELFF
TRBV12-3/TRBV12-4	TRBJ1-2	many	CASTASERNGGYTF
TRBV7-9	TRBJ2-3	few	CASRETQPSTDTQYF
TRBV6-2/TRBV6-3	TRBJ2-7	.	CASSYSTSTTHEQYF
TRBV7-3	TRBJ2-1	.	CASSGPGKWNEQFF
TRBV20-1	TRBJ2-5	.	CSALSDPDETQYF
TRBV14	TRBJ2-4	.	CASSLTTGGNIQYF
TRBV30	TRBJ2-7	few	CAWRPPGTRRPYEQYF
TRBV20-1	TRBJ2-5	few	CSARVYDRVETQYF